This paragraph reports one TCR beta chain. No antigen is known for it. No base qualities exist here, and no much larger clone lies one base off it. The CDR3 starts with the cysteine, ends with the phenylalanine, and has 17 residues. Only the CDR3 part of the read is kept: 51 bases, read in frame from the first base. CDR1 and CDR2, looked up from the germline V gene, are MGHRA and YSYEKL. Here V drops 0 bases and J drops 2 bases, and the junction holds 8 bases not matched to any gene. This record comes from a study of T cell changes during pregnancy in multiple sclerosis (dated by TCRdb to about 2019). Study-level background: Changes in the T cell repertoire over the course of pregnancy were examined in this study in women with multiple sclerosis.

The method was the immunoSEQ multiplex PCR assay. TCRdb stores this immuneACCESS table with in-frame sequences only. Part of the clones is absent; in the studies checked, under half of the shortfall reflects unresolved V genes, and no reason is known for the rest. The sample records almost 35,000 clones, 90% of which are singletons. About 10% of the sample goes to the ten largest clones. The V gene is TRBV4-1 and the J gene is TRBJ2-3, with 7 middle bases fitting TRBD2. The receptor was isolated from a female donor with multiple sclerosis, enrolled in a pregnancy study. Source: CD8+ T cells from peripheral blood mononuclear cells, taken before pregnancy. The CDR3 loop reads CASSQDPSGSYTDTQYF. DNA sequence: TGCGCCAGCAGCCAAGATCCTAGCGGTTCTTACACAGATACGCAGTATTTT.